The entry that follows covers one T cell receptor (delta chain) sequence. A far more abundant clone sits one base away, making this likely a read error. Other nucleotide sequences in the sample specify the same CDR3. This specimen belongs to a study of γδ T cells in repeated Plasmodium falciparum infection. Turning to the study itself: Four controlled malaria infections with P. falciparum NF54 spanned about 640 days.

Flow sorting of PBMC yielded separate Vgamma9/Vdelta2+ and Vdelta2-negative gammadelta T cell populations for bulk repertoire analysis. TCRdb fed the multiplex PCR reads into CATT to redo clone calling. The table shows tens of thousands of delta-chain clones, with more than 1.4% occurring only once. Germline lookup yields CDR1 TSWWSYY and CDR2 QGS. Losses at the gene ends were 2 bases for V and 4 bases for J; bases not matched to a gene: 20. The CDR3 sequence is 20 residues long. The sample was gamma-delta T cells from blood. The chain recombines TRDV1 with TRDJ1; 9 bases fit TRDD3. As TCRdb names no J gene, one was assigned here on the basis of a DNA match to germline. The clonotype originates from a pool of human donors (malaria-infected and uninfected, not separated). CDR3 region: CALGEASTYCRGYGLDKLIF. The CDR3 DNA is TGTGCTCTTGGGGAAGCCAGTACCTACTGTAGGGGATACGGGCTCGATAAACTCATCTTT.